This TCR beta chain appears in the sequencing data of a study of radiotherapy plus CTLA-4 blockade in lung cancer. With respect to this clone: Its antigen is still unknown.

Sequencing used immunoSEQ multiplex PCR; TCRdb keeps in-frame clones, though not all of them. The repertoire holds around 63,000 clones, with approximately 76% as singletons. Study results and limitations: TCR clones of tumor origin grew in blood after radiotherapy plus ipilimumab.

The TCR sequence derives from a human donor with non-small cell lung cancer whose response to radiotherapy plus ipilimumab could not be evaluated. Some clones in this sample may be carry-over from other donors' samples. The material was peripheral blood, obtained from a patient treated with radiotherapy plus ipilimumab.

CDR3 region: CASSQEYAGGYNSPLHF. The CDR3 coding sequence is TGCGCCAGCAGCCAAGAGTACGCCGGGGGGTATAATTCACCCCTCCACTTT. The V gene is TRBV4-3, the J gene TRBJ1-6; D might be TRBD1 (5 bases). The ends were cut back, 0 bases at V and 4 bases at J, with 13 bases in the middle. The CDR3 is 17 amino acids. Germline assignment: CDR1 LGHNA and CDR2 YSLEER.